The following is a TCR beta chain sequence with its context. The data belong to a study of blood T cell repertoires in COVID-19. Produced via immunoSEQ multiplex PCR; TCRdb's table is partial and in-frame only. This sample has 250,000 to 300,000 clones, with about 93% found just once. Germline V gene data show CDR1 as SGHRS and CDR2 as YFSETQ. CDR3 length: 15 amino acids. Trimming stripped 1 base from V and 2 bases from J, with 12 bases between. The origin of this receptor is a woman aged 25 to 39 who had recovered from COVID-19. This sequence joins TRBV5-1 and TRBJ1-2; the D gene is possibly TRBD1 (5 bases). The material sequenced was PBMCs or T cells enriched from blood (not recorded which). The CDR3 spells CASSLLGGTNYGYTF. CDR3 coding DNA: TGCGCCAGCAGCTTGTTGGGGGGAACCAACTATGGCTACACCTTC.